This T cell receptor beta chain appears in the sequencing data of a study of T cell repertoires in Merkel cell carcinoma (dated by TCRdb to about 2019). About the investigation overall: Patients who had received intralesional immunotherapy or systemic immune checkpoint blockade prior to the biopsy were excluded. Inclusion required a diagnosis of MCPyV-positive Merkel cell carcinoma and successful in vitro expansion of tumor-infiltrating lymphocytes. The MCPyV-specific clonotypes were initially defined from expanded tumor-infiltrating lymphocytes through tetramer sorting, cloning and paired TCR sequencing.

TRB CDR3 sequencing and data processing of tumor genomic DNA were performed with the immunoSEQ assay. The source is immuneACCESS, and TCRdb retained only in-frame sequences with V and J called. Part of the clones is not carried over; for the studies checked, unresolved V genes explain less than half of this, and the remainder is unexplained. This sample is represented by about 14,000 clones; 76% of them were singletons. About a sixth of the sample goes to the ten largest clones. Study-wide findings and limitations: No normal tissue biopsies were studied.

Biopsy-confirmed MCPyV-positive Merkel cell carcinoma was present in the study subjects, and positive serum antibodies to T-antigen were found in every subject. Genomic DNA was extracted from more than five adjacent 10-micron frozen tumor sections without any cell sorting or culture. About 5 x 5 x 5 mm of tumor biopsy tissue was frozen in optimal cutting temperature compound. Hematoxylin and eosin scout sections confirmed abundant Merkel cell carcinoma and infiltrating cells in the frozen biopsy. From a lookup of the germline V gene, CDR1 and CDR2 are KGHSH and LQKENI. V has 3 bases trimmed and J has 2 bases trimmed; junction bases matching no gene number 4. The CDR3 spans 16 residues, from the cysteine through the phenylalanine. Of all the DNA, just the CDR3 is kept, 48 bases in frame from base 1. Comment on this clone: Its specific antigen is unknown. Base qualities are not at hand, and no much larger clone is one base apart.

This clonotype originated in an adult with Merkel cell carcinoma. The source material was tumor tissue. Recombination joined TRBV18 with TRBJ1-3, and 10 junction bases match TRBD1. CDR3 loop: CASSPLGTGAGNTIYF. The DNA reads TGTGCCAGCTCACCGCTGGGGACAGGGGCTGGAAACACCATATATTTT.